The source of this TCR beta chain is a study of radiotherapy plus CTLA-4 blockade in lung cancer. Study summary: Objective response rate was about 19%; disease control rate, approximately 30%.

This clone was found a few times. What it recognizes is unknown. The method was immunoSEQ multiplex PCR; TCRdb's version includes in-frame clones alone and lacks a portion of them. The data hold about 80,000 clones, with roughly 80% observed a single time. The germline V gene encodes CDR1 SGHVS and CDR2 FNYEAQ. This CDR3 is built from 16 residues. V trimming: 0 bases; J trimming: 6 bases; junction bases outside the gene matches: 6. Findings and limits, study-wide: Strongest reported response predictors: early blood clone changes and post-radiation interferon-beta. Some TCR clones had been derived from tumors. These clones expanded in peripheral blood after radiotherapy plus ipilimumab.

Ipilimumab-mediated CTLA-4 blockade plus focal radiation was given to patients having chemo-refractory metastatic non-small-cell lung cancer. The chain is built from TRBV7-6 and TRBJ1-5, with 9 bases fitting TRBD1. This specimen consisted of peripheral blood, obtained from a patient treated with radiotherapy plus ipilimumab. The sequence was collected from a human donor with non-small cell lung cancer who had stable disease on radiotherapy plus ipilimumab. This CDR3 is CASSLAGGQGTQPQHF. The CDR3 region has the DNA TGTGCCAGCAGCTTAGCAGGGGGACAGGGTACTCAGCCCCAGCATTTT. The full variable domain, its missing parts supplied by reference TRBV7-6 and TRBJ1-5, is GAGVSQSPRYKVTKRGQDVALRCDPISGHVSLYWYRQALGQGPEFLTYFNYEAQQDKSGLPNDRFSAERPEGSISTLTIQRTEQRDSAMYRCASSLAGGQGTQPQHFGDGTRLSIL.